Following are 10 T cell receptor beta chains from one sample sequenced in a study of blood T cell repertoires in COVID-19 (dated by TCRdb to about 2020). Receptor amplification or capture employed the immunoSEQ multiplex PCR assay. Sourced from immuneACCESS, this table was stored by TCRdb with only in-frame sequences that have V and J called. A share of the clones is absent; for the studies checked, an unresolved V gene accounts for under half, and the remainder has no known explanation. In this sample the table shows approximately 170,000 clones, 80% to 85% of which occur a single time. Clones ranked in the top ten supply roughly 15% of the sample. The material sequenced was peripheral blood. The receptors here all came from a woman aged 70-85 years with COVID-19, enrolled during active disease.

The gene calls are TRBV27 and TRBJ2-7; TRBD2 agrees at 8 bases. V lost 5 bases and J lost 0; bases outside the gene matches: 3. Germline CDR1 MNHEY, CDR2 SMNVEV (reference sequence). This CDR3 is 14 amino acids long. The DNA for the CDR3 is TGTGCCAGCAGTCTTAGCGGGGCCTCCTACGAGCAGTACTTC. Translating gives CASSLSGASYEQYF.

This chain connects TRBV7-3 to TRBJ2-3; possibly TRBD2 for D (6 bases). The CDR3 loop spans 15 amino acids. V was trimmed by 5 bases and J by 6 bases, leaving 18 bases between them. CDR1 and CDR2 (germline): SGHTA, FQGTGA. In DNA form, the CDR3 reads TGTGCCAGCAGCCCTTTCGGGGGTATCGAGGATACGCAGTATTTT. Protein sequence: CASSPFGGIEDTQYF.

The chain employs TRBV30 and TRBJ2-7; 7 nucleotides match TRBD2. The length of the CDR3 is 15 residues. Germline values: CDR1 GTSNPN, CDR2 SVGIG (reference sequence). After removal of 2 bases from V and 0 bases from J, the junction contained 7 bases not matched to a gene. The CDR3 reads CAWSPGGFSSYEQYF. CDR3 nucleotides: TGTGCCTGGAGTCCGGGGGGTTTCAGCTCCTACGAGCAGTACTTC.

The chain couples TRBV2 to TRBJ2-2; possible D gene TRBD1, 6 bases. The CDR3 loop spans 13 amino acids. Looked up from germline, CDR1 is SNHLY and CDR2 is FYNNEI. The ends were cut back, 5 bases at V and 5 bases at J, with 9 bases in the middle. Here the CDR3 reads CASSPRGTGELFF. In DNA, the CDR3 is TGTGCCAGCAGTCCAAGGGGGACCGGGGAGCTGTTTTTT.

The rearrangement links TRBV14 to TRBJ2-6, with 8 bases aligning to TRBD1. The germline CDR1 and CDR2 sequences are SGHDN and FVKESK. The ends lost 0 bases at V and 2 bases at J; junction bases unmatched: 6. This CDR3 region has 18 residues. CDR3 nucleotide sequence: TGTGCCAGCAGCCAAGATCCGACAGGGGTCACTGGGGCCAACGTCCTGACTTTC. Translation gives CASSQDPTGVTGANVLTF.

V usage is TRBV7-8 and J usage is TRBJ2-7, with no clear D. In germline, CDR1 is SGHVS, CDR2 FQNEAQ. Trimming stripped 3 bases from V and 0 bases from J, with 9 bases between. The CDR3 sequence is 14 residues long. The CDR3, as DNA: TGTGCCAGCAGCTTGTCGGTGAGCTCCTACGAGCAGTACTTC. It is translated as CASSLSVSSYEQYF.

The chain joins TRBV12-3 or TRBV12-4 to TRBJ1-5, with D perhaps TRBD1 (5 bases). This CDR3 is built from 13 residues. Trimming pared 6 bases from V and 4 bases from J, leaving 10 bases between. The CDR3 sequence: CASRTDSNQPQHF. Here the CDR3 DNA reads TGTGCCAGCAGGACAGACAGTAATCAGCCCCAGCATTTT.

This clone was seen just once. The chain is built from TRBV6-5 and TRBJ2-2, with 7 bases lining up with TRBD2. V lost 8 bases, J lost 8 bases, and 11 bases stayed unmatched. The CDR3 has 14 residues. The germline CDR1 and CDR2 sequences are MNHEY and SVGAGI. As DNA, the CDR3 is TGTGCCAGCGGGAGACTAGCCGGACCAGGGGAGCTGTTTTTT. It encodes CASGRLAGPGELFF.

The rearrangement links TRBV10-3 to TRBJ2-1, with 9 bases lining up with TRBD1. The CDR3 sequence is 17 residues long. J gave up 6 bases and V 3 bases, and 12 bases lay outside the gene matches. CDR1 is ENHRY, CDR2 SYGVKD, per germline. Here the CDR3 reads CAISEKRSGQGINEQFF. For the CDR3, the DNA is TGTGCCATCAGTGAAAAAAGGTCGGGACAGGGTATCAATGAGCAGTTCTTC.

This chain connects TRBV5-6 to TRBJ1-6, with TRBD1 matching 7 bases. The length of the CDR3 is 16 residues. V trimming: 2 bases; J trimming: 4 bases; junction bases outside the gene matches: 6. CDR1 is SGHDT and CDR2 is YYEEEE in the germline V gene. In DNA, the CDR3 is TGTGCCAGCAGCTTCGCCGGGACAGATTATAATTCACCCCTCCACTTT. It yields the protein CASSFAGTDYNSPLHF.